Included here is one T cell receptor (beta chain) sequence, with context. Its antigen remains unidentified. At one boundary the junction diverges from the germline segment, which might be a read error. The data derive from a study of cytomegalovirus exposure and HLA in healthy donors. Study background: Early on, a data release was issued that held 80 million or so unique TCRs from HLA-typed donors. Findings and caveats of the study: In a later analysis, specific HLA alleles were associated with 16,000 or so TCR beta sequences at a 0.05 false discovery rate. Three chains tied to CMV proved CMV antigen-specific in vitro.

Likely unrecorded immune exposures existed in these nominally healthy donors. PCR used 60 Vbeta primers and 13 Jbeta primers. The repertoire was sequenced with immunoSEQ multiplex PCR; TCRdb's copy has only in-frame clones and lacks some. The sample contains about 190,000 clones, under 80% of which appear only once. What was sequenced was PBMCs. This receptor was identified in a man between 25 and 39 years old in good health and CMV-seropositive.

CDR3 sequence (DNA): TGTGCCAGCAGCCAAGATAGAGGCACGTCCCGTGACTTC. This codes for CASSQDRGTSRDF. The chain carries TRBV4-2 and TRBJ2-7, with D unresolved. The CDR3 loop spans 13 amino acids. The V gene's germline CDR1 is LGHNA and CDR2 YNFKEQ.